These T cell receptor beta chains were read from a single sample in a study of blood T cells in healthy people across ages. MiXCR was run by TCRdb on the 5' RACE reads, yielding one entry per CDR3 protein. The sample carries about 640,000 distinct CDR3 sequences, roughly 53% recorded once. The sequenced sample consisted of blood. The receptors derive from a man between 60 and 75 years old in good health. The CDR3 runs from the conserved cysteine through the conserved F or W. The D gene is left open where the match is weak. Where a row states a size, it is once, few, many or the class of an expanded clone; other rows omit it.

V	J	size	D	DNA	CDR3
TRBV29-1	TRBJ2-3	.	.	TGCATGGCGGCCACCCTAAACACAGATACGCAGTATTTT	CMAATLNTDTQYF
TRBV4-2	TRBJ2-5	few	TRBD2	TGTGCCAGCAGCCGCTCCGGGACTACCCAAGAGACCCAGTACTTC	CASSRSGTTQETQYF
TRBV12-3/TRBV12-4	TRBJ1-2	.	.	TGTGCCAGCAGCCGCGAGGCCAGCTTCTATGGCTACACCTTC	CASSREASFYGYTF
TRBV6-1	TRBJ2-2	.	TRBD1	TGTGCCAGCAGTGCCCGGGACAGGGTGGACACCGGGGAGCTGTTTTTT	CASSARDRVDTGELFF
TRBV5-1	TRBJ2-5	.	.	TGCGCCAGCAGCTTTACTGGGGCCTACCACCAAGAGACCCAGTACTTC	CASSFTGAYHQETQYF
TRBV2	TRBJ1-1	few	.	TGTGCCAGCAGTGAAGGGGCCGCCCTGGGAGCTTTCTTT	CASSEGAALGAFF
TRBV7-6	TRBJ2-7	.	TRBD2	TGTGCCAGCAGCCTCAGTATAGCGGGAGTCTACAATGAGCAGTACTTC	CASSLSIAGVYNEQYF
TRBV4-1	TRBJ1-2	few	.	TGCGCCAGCAGCCAAGATTCAGAGAACTATGGCTACACCTTC	CASSQDSENYGYTF
TRBV7-7	TRBJ2-5	many	.	TGTGCCAGCAGCTTAGCTTCGGCTGGGGAGACCCAGTACTTC	CASSLASAGETQYF
TRBV29-1	TRBJ1-1	.	TRBD1	TGCAGCGCCAGGGGGCCCACTGAAGCTTTCTTT	CSARGPTEAFF
TRBV15	TRBJ1-1	few	.	TGTGCCACCAGCAGACCCGGGATAAACACTGAAGCTTTCTTT	CATSRPGINTEAFF
TRBV7-6	TRBJ2-3	once	.	TGTGCCAGCAGCTTAGCGATCCAAGGTCGAGGGACAGATACGCAGTATTTT	CASSLAIQGRGTDTQYF
TRBV10-1	TRBJ2-1	.	.	TGCGCCAGCAGTGACCGGGGTTGGGGTGAGCAGTTCTTC	CASSDRGWGEQFF
TRBV12-3/TRBV12-4	TRBJ2-5	.	.	TGTGCCAGCACCCCACTGGTGGGACGACGAGAGACCCAGTACTTC	CASTPLVGRRETQYF
TRBV12-5	TRBJ2-4	once	.	TGTGCTAGTCCAGGGGTAGGGGTGTTAGCCAAAAACATTCAGTACTTC	CASPGVGVLAKNIQYF
TRBV5-4	TRBJ2-1	.	TRBD2	TGTGCCAGCAGCCCGGGACTAGCGAGGTTTGATGAGCAGTTCTTC	CASSPGLARFDEQFF
TRBV9	TRBJ2-1	.	.	TGTGCCAGCAGCCCCAGACACGGGACCCCGGCCAATGAGCAGTTCTTC	CASSPRHGTPANEQFF
TRBV5-4	TRBJ1-1	many	.	TGTGCCAGCAGCTTGGACAGGGAAGCTTTCTTT	CASSLDREAFF
TRBV2	TRBJ2-5	.	.	TGTGCCAGCAGTGCACAGGGGGGGGCCGGGGAGACCCAGTACTTC	CASSAQGGAGETQYF
TRBV28	TRBJ1-5	.	.	TGTGCCAGCAGTTACGGGGTCCGGGTTCAGCCCCAGCATTTT	CASSYGVRVQPQHF
TRBV7-2	TRBJ2-5	once	.	TGTACCAGCAGCTCAAGCGGGTACCAAGAGACCCAGTACTTC	CTSSSSGYQETQYF
TRBV12-3/TRBV12-4	TRBJ1-4	.	TRBD1	TGTGCCAGCAGTTCGGGACAGGGGCCTCGAGGTGAAAAACTGTTTTTT	CASSSGQGPRGEKLFF
TRBV10-3	TRBJ2-1	.	TRBD2	TGTGCCACCCAGCCGGATACGGGACTAGCGGGGGGTCATGAGCAGTTCTTC	CATQPDTGLAGGHEQFF
TRBV20-1	TRBJ2-7	.	TRBD1	TGCAGTGCTAGTACCGGGACAGGGGCCTACGAGCAGTACTTC	CSASTGTGAYEQYF
TRBV4-1	TRBJ1-2	.	.	TGCGCCAGCAGCCCCGGGGAACAAGCTAACTATGGCTACACCTTC	CASSPGEQANYGYTF
TRBV12-3/TRBV12-4	TRBJ2-3	.	TRBD2	TGTGCCAGCAGTTCGGATAGCGGGGGGGCCGATACGCAGTATTTT	CASSSDSGGADTQYF
TRBV7-9	TRBJ2-1	.	.	TGTGCCAGCTGCGGGACGACGGATCCCAATAATCCCAATGAGCAGTTCTTC	CASCGTTDPNNPNEQFF
TRBV20-1	TRBJ2-7	.	.	TGCAGTGCTCTCGCCCAGGGTCCCTACGAGCAGTACTTC	CSALAQGPYEQYF
TRBV10-2	TRBJ2-7	few	.	TGCGCCAGCAGGCTGGACCACTACTACGAGCAGTACTTC	CASRLDHYYEQYF
TRBV5-1	TRBJ2-2	.	TRBD2	TGCGCCAGCAGCCACCTTTACGCGGGGGGAGCCACCGGGGAGCTGTTTTTT	CASSHLYAGGATGELFF
TRBV6-4	TRBJ2-1	.	.	TGTGCCAGCAGTCGGCTCGGGGGCGGGTTTAATGAGCAGTTCTTC	CASSRLGGGFNEQFF
TRBV20-1	TRBJ2-3	.	.	TGCAGCGCTGAGCCGGGTTCGGAGGCAGATACGCAGTATTTT	CSAEPGSEADTQYF
TRBV3-1	TRBJ1-5	.	TRBD1	TGTGCCAGCAGCCCCGGATGGACAGGGGGCATTAGTCAGCCCCAGCATTTT	CASSPGWTGGISQPQHF
TRBV7-8	TRBJ2-3	.	.	TGTGCCAGCAGCTTACGCGCGGGCGTTGGGACAGATACGCAGTATTTT	CASSLRAGVGTDTQYF
TRBV11-3	TRBJ2-5	.	.	TGTGCCAGCAGCTTAGGGCTTGGGACCCAGTACTTC	CASSLGLGTQYF
TRBV6-1	TRBJ2-3	.	.	TGTGCCAGCAATGACAGGGAGGGTACGCAGTATTTT	CASNDREGTQYF
TRBV7-9	TRBJ1-6	.	.	TGTGCCAGCAGCCGGGACACAGATTCACCCCTCCACTTT	CASSRDTDSPLHF
TRBV5-1	TRBJ2-5	few	TRBD1	TGCGCCAGCAGCCTCGGGACAGCAGAGACCCAGTACTTC	CASSLGTAETQYF
TRBV6-2/TRBV6-3	TRBJ2-1	.	TRBD1	TGTGCCAGCAGTTACTCAGCACAGGGGTACAATGAGCAGTTCTTC	CASSYSAQGYNEQFF
TRBV29-1	TRBJ2-2	many	.	TGCAGCGTTGGTCCCCGGTCCCCGAACACCGGGGAGCTGTTTTTT	CSVGPRSPNTGELFF
TRBV21-1	TRBJ2-1	.	.	TGTGCCAGCAGCACGTCTCTAGCGGGGGAATGGGATGAGCAGTTCTTC	CASSTSLAGEWDEQFF
TRBV29-1	TRBJ1-2	.	TRBD1	TGCAGCGCCGAGACAGGGGGCGGCCATGGCTACACCTTC	CSAETGGGHGYTF
TRBV10-3	TRBJ2-1	few	TRBD2	TGTGCCATCAACGCGGGGGGCGTCTCCTACAATGAGCAGTTCTTC	CAINAGGVSYNEQFF
TRBV5-1	TRBJ2-5	.	.	TGCGCCAGCAGCTTGGCCGGGCAGTTAAGCCAAGAGACCCAGTACTTC	CASSLAGQLSQETQYF
TRBV28	TRBJ2-7	few	TRBD2	TGTGCCAGCAGTTCGGGACTAGCGGGGGGACGGCAGTACTTC	CASSSGLAGGRQYF